This T cell receptor beta chain comes out of a study of cytomegalovirus exposure and HLA in healthy donors. About the research overall: The study placed about 86% of its approximately 360 genotyped donors in the Caucasian-associated ancestry cluster.

V was cut by 0 bases and J by 0 bases, with 9 bases left in between. The CDR3 contains 15 residues. CDR1 is SGDLS and CDR2 is YYNGEE in the germline V gene. The study ran its PCR with 60 Vbeta and 13 Jbeta primers. Only in-frame clones appear in the TCRdb table, and some are missing; sequencing was by immunoSEQ multiplex PCR. Altogether about 200,000 clones are present, about four fifths being singletons, with the ten largest covering roughly 1.6%. Regarding the study as a whole: A missense variant in DCLRE1C was later tied to TCR beta V- and J-gene trimming. Because they were indistinguishable, some V segments, including TRBV6-2 and TRBV6-3, were excluded.

As regards this clone: Its target is not known.

Specimen: PBMCs. The chain couples TRBV9 to TRBJ1-2; maybe TRBD1 (5 bases). This TCR came from a woman aged 18-30 years in good health and CMV-seronegative. DNA of the CDR3: TGTGCCAGCAGCGTAGGACAGCGAGCTAACTATGGCTACACCTTC. This translates into CASSVGQRANYGYTF.